This TCR beta chain was documented in a study of cytomegalovirus exposure and HLA in healthy donors. As for the study in general: T cells numbering about 179 million yielded more than 100 million unique TCR beta sequences in an earlier analysis. Unique TCRs numbering approximately 80 million, obtained from HLA-typed donors, made up an early data release.

The CDR3 is 12 amino acids. CDR1 MDHEN and CDR2 SYDVKM come from the germline V gene. PCR amplification relied on 60 Vbeta primers (plus 13 Jbeta primers). The assay was immunoSEQ multiplex PCR, and TCRdb's table has in-frame clones only and misses some. The data hold around 200,000 clones, with around 83% observed a single time. This clone was seen once. Its specificity is unknown. Study-wide results and limits: Being indistinguishable, some V segments were excluded, TRBV6-2 and TRBV6-3 among them. In a later analysis, at a false discovery rate of 0.05, approximately 15,000 TCR beta sequences matched HLA alleles.

The receptor comes from a girl aged 2 to 10 in good health and CMV-seropositive. The genes are TRBV28 and TRBJ1-5; D gene unclear. The sample taken for sequencing was PBMCs. The CDR3 nucleotides read TGTGCTATCAAACGGGGCAATCAGCCCCAGCATTTT. Its translation is CAIKRGNQPQHF.